The 6 T cell receptor beta chains below were found in one sample sequenced in a study of T cells in Graves' hyperthyroidism and ophthalmopathy. There were TCR beta CDR3 regions amplified from RNA transcripts. RT-PCR in the first round (using the HTBI primer set) targeted the TCR CDR3. TCRdb reanalysed the multiplex PCR reads using MiXCR and keeps one entry per CDR3 protein. This sample has under 300,000 distinct CDR3 sequences, with 25% found just once. The material sequenced was blood. The receptors stem from a man aged 35 to 55 with Graves' hyperthyroidism that later progressed to Graves' ophthalmopathy.

This chain links TRBV4-1 with TRBJ2-7; TRBD2 aligns across 11 bases. Germline V gives CDR1 MGHRA, CDR2 YSYEKL. Trimming took 0 bases from V and 2 from J; bases not matched to a gene: 3. CDR3 length equals 16 residues. For the CDR3, the DNA is TGCGCCAGCAGCCAAGATAAGACTAGCGGGACCTACGAGCAGTACTTC. Translating it yields CASSQDKTSGTYEQYF.

The chain couples TRBV12-3 or TRBV12-4 to TRBJ2-7; 8 nucleotides line up with TRBD1. The CDR3 has 13 residues. V lost 8 bases to trimming and J lost 3 bases; unmatched junction nucleotides: 6. The CDR3 DNA is TGTGCCAGCTCAAAGGACAGGGACTACGAGCAGTACTTC. It encodes CASSKDRDYEQYF.

This clonotype was recorded at least ten times. In DNA, the CDR3 is TGCAGTGCTAGAGATATGAGGCTGGGAGACACCATATATTTT. Encoded protein: CSARDMRLGDTIYF. V and J are TRBV20-1 and TRBJ1-3, with D hard to call. Between the trimmed V and J ends, which lost 0 bases and 8 bases, there was a span of 14 bases. The CDR3 is 14 amino acids. The germline V gene encodes CDR1 DFQATT and CDR2 SNEGSKA (reference sequence).

This clonotype showed up many times. V is TRBV27 and J is TRBJ1-2; 7 bases map to TRBD1. Germline V gene lookup returns CDR1 MNHEY and CDR2 SMNVEV (reference sequence). With V trimmed by 3 bases and J by 5 bases, 9 bases remained unmatched. CDR3 length equals 15 residues. The CDR3 DNA follows: TGTGCCAGCAGTTTCCTAGGGGGCGCATGGTATGGCTACACCTTC. Translation: CASSFLGGAWYGYTF.

The sample holds a few counts of this clonotype. J is TRBJ2-5 and V is TRBV7-9, with a weak D call TRBD1 (6 bases). Germline V gene data show CDR1 as SEHNR and CDR2 as FQNEAQ (reference sequence). Trimming removed 2 bases from V and 5 bases from J, with 12 bases in between. The CDR3 contains 14 residues. CDR3 coding DNA: TGTGCCAGCAGCTTACGACAGGCCGGGGAGACCCAGTACTTC. Translation gives CASSLRQAGETQYF. Together with reference TRBV7-9 and TRBJ2-5, the CDR3 gives the full variable domain: DTGVSQNPRHKITKRGQNVTFRCDPISEHNRLYWYRQTLGQGPEFLTYFQNEAQLEKSRLLSDRFSAERPKGSFSTLEIQRTEQGDSAMYLCASSLRQAGETQYFGPGTRLLVL.

In this sample, this clonotype turned up many times. The gene calls are TRBV20-1 and TRBJ2-2; D may be TRBD1 (6 bases). The CDR3 has 15 amino acids. Trimming removed 4 bases at V and 0 bases at J, with 12 bases between. Germline-derived CDR1 and CDR2 are DFQATT and SNEGSKA (reference sequence). The CDR3 nucleotides read TGCAGTGCTAAGCGGCGACAGGCGAACACCGGGGAGCTGTTTTTT. This gives the protein CSAKRRQANTGELFF.